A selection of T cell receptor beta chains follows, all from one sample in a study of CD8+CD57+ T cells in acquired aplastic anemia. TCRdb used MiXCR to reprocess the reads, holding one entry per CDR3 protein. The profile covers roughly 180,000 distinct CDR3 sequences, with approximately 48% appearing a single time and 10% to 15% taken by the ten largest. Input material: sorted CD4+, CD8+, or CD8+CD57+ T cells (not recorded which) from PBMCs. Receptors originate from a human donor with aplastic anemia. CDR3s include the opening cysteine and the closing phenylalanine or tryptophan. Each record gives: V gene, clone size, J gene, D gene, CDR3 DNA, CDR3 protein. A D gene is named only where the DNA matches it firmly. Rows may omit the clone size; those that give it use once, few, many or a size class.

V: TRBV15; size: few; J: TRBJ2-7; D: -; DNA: TGTGCCACCAGCGTGGGATCTTGGGACGAGCAGTACTTC; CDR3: CATSVGSWDEQYF
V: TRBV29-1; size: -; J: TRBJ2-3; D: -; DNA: TGCAGCGTTGATGGGAGTAACTCAGATACGCAGTATTTT; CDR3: CSVDGSNSDTQYF
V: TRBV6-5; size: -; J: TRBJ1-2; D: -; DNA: TGTGCCAGCAGTTACACCCAGGATAACTATGGCTACACCTTC; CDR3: CASSYTQDNYGYTF
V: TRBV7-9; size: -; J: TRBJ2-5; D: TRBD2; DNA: TGTGCCAGCCGAGCGGGGCAAGAGACCCAGTACTTC; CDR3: CASRAGQETQYF
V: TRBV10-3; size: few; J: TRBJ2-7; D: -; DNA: TGTGCCATCAGTGAGTCATCAACGGCGGGCGAGCAGTACTTC; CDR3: CAISESSTAGEQYF
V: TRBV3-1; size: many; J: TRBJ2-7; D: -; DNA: TGTGCCAGCAGCCAAGTTACGTACGAGCAGTACTTC; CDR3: CASSQVTYEQYF
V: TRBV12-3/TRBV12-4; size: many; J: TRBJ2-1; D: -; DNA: TGTGCCAGCAGACTAGTTACGGATGAGCAGTTCTTC; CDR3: CASRLVTDEQFF
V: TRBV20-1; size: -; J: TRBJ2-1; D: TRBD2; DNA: TGCAGTGCTATCGTGATGGGACTAGCTTACAATGAGCAGTTCTTC; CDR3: CSAIVMGLAYNEQFF
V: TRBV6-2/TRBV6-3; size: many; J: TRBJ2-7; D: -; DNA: TGTGCCAGCAGTCCCACCGGGGGAACTACATACGAGCAGTACTTC; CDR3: CASSPTGGTTYEQYF
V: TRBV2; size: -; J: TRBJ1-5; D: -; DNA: TGTGCCAGCAGTGAAAGGTGGGATGGTACGCCCCAGCATTTT; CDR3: CASSERWDGTPQHF
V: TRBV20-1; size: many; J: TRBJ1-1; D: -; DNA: TGCAGTGCTAGGTCCCCCGGGGGGGGGTTGAACACTGAAGCTTTCTTT; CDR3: CSARSPGGGLNTEAFF
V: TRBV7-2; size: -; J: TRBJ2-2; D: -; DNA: TGTGCCAGCAATGTGTGGGTAAGCGGGGAGCTGTTTTTT; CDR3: CASNVWVSGELFF
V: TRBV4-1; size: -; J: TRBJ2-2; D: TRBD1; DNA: TGCGCCAGCAGCCAAGCTCCGGGACAGGCGATAGGGGAGCTGTTTTTT; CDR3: CASSQAPGQAIGELFF
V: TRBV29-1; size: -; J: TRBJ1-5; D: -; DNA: TGCAGCGTTGGGCAGGATAGCAATCAGCCCCAGCATTTT; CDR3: CSVGQDSNQPQHF
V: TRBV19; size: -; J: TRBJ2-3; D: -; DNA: TGTGCCAGTAGGGTGAGTGGCACAGATACGCAGTATTTT; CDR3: CASRVSGTDTQYF
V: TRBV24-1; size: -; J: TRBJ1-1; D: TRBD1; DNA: TGTGCCACCAGTGATTTGACAGGGGCTCTGAACACTGAAGCCTTCTTT; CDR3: CATSDLTGALNTEAFF
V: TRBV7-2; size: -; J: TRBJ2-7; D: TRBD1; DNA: TGTGCCAGCAGCTCCGGACAGGTTGGGTCCTACGAGCAGTACTTC; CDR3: CASSSGQVGSYEQYF
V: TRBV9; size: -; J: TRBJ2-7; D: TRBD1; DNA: TGTGCCAGCAGCTCAAAGCCCGGGACAGGGGGCTTGTACGAGCAGTACTTC; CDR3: CASSSKPGTGGLYEQYF
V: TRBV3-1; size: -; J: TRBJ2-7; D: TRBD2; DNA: TGTGCCAGCAGCCACTTGCGGGGGTTACAGTACTTC; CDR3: CASSHLRGLQYF
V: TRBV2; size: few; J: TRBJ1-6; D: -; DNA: TGTGCCAGCAGTCTGGACTCATGGGCCCTCCACTTT; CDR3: CASSLDSWALHF